What follows describes a single TCR beta chain. What it recognizes is unknown. This entry comes from a study of vaccination effects on CD4 cells after COVID-19. This table comes from immunoSEQ multiplex PCR, and its TCRdb copy is limited to in-frame clones, with some not included. The sample consists of approximately 25,000 clones, approximately 72% of them appearing once. The V gene end was trimmed by 3 bases and the J gene end by 4 bases; junction bases not matched to a gene: 7. This CDR3 region has 15 residues. Germline V CDR1 and CDR2: SGHRS, YFSETQ. Using viral peptide pools, the ViraFEST assay grew out antigen-specific CD4+ T cells prior to sequencing. Culture proceeded for about 11 days, and CD4+ T cells were then isolated. Nucleocapsid antibodies stayed negative before and after vaccination, showing no earlier SARS-CoV-2 infection.

The clonotype was recovered from a human donor who received a COVID-19 vaccine. The chain uses TRBV5-1 and TRBJ1-1, with 9 bases that match TRBD1. This specimen consisted of CD4+ T cells from PBMCs cultured with SARS-CoV-2 spike peptides, obtained before COVID-19 vaccination. Here the CDR3 DNA reads TGCGCCAGCAGCTCCCCACAGGGGGCAAGCACTGAAGCTTTCTTT. Residues: CASSSPQGASTEAFF. The full variable domain, completed using reference TRBV5-1 and TRBJ1-1, is KAGVTQTPRYLIKTRGQQVTLSCSPISGHRSVSWYQQTPGQGLQFLFEYFSETQRNKGNFPGRFSGRQFSNSRSEMNVSTLELGDSALYLCASSSPQGASTEAFFGQGTRLTVV.